Reported below is one T cell receptor (beta chain). No antigen is known for it. This sample was included in a study of radiation and T cells in renal cell carcinoma. At the level of the study: Nephrectomy followed 15 Gy stereotactic body radiation by 4 weeks.

Germline V gene data show CDR1 as ENHRY and CDR2 as SYGVKD. The length of the CDR3 is 17 residues. The V and J ends lost 3 bases and 6 bases, in that order; junction bases with no gene match: 15. Stated time point: blood 2 weeks post-SBRT. Treatment meaning: 15 Gy SBRT to primary tumor, nephrectomy 4 weeks later. The patient's renal cell carcinoma had clear cell pathology. Clones were read by immunoSEQ multiplex PCR, and TCRdb kept only the in-frame ones, dropping some. This table has about 130,000 clones, roughly four fifths appearing once. Findings and limits, study-wide: From baseline, blood top tumor clonotypes peaked at 2 weeks post-radiation.

The rearrangement uses TRBV10-3 and TRBJ2-7; 9 nucleotides match TRBD2. The material was blood, obtained from a patient whose treatment included radiotherapy and nephrectomy. The sequence was obtained from a woman aged 55-70 years with renal cell carcinoma. CDR3 coding DNA: TGTGCCATCAGTGAACCCCTGGTTAGCGGGAGTTTAAGCGAGCAGTACTTC. Amino acid sequence: CAISEPLVSGSLSEQYF.